Ten or more counts support the clone carrying this TCR beta chain. The antigen remains unidentified. The read finishes 3 residues shy of the CDR3 end, and the germline J gene is used to complete it. This sample was included in a study of T cell clonality in common variable immunodeficiency. Donors gave roughly 4.5 to 8 ml heparinized peripheral whole blood. There are 13 residues in the CDR3. Germline CDR1 LNHDA, CDR2 SQIVND (reference sequence). Findings of the study overall: CVID subjects shared fewer TCRbeta clones than healthy controls did. The cause of increased CVID clonality remains unclear without subpopulation sequencing. Patient heterogeneity in the CVID cohort limited correlations between repertoire features and clinical complications.

Assay used: immunoSEQ multiplex PCR; TCRdb lists only in-frame clones, some missing. The sample counts around 57,000 clones, none seen once; the ten largest own roughly 3.4%. The sample was peripheral blood mononuclear cells. The source is a person aged 18 to 75 in good health. This chain joins TRBV19 and TRBJ2-3, with D unclear. The CDR3 reads CASSTTAAAAQYF. CDR3 bases read: TGTGCCAGTAGTACTACGGCCGCGGCTGCG.